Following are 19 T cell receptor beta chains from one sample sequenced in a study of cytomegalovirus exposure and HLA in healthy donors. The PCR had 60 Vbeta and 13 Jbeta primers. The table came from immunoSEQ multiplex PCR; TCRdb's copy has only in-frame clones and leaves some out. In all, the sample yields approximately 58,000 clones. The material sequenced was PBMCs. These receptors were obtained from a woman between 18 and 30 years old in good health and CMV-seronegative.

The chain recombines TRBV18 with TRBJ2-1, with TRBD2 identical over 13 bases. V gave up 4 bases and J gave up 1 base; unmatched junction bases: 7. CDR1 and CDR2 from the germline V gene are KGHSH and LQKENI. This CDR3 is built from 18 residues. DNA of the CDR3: TGTGCCAGCTCACACGTCCCGGGACTAGCGGGGTCCTACAATGAGCAGTTCTTC. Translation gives CASSHVPGLAGSYNEQFF. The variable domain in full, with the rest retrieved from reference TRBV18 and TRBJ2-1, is NAGVMQNPRHLVRRRGQEARLRCSPMKGHSHVYWYRQLPEEGLKFMVYLQKENIIDESGMPKERFSAEFPKEGPSILRIQQVVRGDSAAYFCASSHVPGLAGSYNEQFFGPGTRLTVL.

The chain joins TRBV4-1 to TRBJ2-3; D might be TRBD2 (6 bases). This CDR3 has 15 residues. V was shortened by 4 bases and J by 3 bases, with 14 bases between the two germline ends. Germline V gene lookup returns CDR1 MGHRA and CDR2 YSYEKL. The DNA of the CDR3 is TGCGCCAGCAGCCTTTTACCCGGGGGAACAGATACGCAGTATTTT. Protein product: CASSLLPGGTDTQYF.

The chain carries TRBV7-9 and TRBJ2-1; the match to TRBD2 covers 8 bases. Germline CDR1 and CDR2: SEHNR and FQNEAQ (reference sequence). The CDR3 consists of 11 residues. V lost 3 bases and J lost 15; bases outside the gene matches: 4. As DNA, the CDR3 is TGTGCCAGCAGCTTGGCCGGGGGGGCGTTCTTC. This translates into CASSLAGGAFF.

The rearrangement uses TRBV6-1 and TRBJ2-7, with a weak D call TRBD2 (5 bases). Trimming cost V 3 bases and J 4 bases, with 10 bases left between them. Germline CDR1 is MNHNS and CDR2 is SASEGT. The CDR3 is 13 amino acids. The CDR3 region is CASSEAGQYEQYF. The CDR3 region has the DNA TGTGCCAGCAGTGAGGCGGGTCAATACGAGCAGTACTTC.

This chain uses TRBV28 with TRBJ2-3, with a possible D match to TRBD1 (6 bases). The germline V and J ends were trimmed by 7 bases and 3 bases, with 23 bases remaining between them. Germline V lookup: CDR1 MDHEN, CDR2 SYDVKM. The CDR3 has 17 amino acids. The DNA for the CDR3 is TGTGCCAGCACATGGACAGAAACTCGGTCTGCAACAGATACGCAGTATTTT. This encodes CASTWTETRSATDTQYF.

CDR3 nucleotides: TGTGCCAGCAGTGAAAGATGGCTAGTCCATGAGCAGTTCTTC. Translation gives CASSERWLVHEQFF. The gene calls are TRBV2 and TRBJ2-1; D call uncertain. With 2 bases removed from V and 8 bases from J, the gap between germline ends came to 13 bases. Germline V gene lookup returns CDR1 SNHLY and CDR2 FYNNEI. The CDR3 sequence is 14 residues long.

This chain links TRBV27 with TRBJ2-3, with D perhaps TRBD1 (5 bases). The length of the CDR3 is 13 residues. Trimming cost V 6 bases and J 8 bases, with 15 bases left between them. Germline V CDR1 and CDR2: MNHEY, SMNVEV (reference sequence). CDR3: CASRTGLLGTQYF. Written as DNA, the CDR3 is TGTGCCAGCAGAACAGGCCTTCTGGGTACGCAGTATTTT.

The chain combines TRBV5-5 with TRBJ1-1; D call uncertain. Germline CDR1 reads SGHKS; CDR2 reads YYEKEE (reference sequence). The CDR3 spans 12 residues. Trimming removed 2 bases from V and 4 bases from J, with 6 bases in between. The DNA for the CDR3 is TGTGCCAGCAGCTTCGGGAGCACTGAAGCTTTCTTT. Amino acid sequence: CASSFGSTEAFF.

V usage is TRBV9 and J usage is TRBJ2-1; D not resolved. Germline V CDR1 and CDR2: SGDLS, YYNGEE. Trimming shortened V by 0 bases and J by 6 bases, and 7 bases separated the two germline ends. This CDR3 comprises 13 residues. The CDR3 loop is CASSVGSSNEQFF. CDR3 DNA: TGTGCCAGCAGCGTAGGTAGCTCCAATGAGCAGTTCTTC.

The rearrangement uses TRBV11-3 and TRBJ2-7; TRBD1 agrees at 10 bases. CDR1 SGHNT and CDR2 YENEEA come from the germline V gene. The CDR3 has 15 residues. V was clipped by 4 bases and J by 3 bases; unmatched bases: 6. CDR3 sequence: CASSYRRDRGYEQYF. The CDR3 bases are TGTGCCAGCAGCTACCGACGGGACAGGGGCTACGAGCAGTACTTC.

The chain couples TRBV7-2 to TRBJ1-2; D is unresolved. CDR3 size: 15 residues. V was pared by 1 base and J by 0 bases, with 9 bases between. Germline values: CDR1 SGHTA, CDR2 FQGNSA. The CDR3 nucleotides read TGTGCCAGCAGCTTAGATCCGGTCACTAACTATGGCTACACCTTC. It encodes CASSLDPVTNYGYTF.

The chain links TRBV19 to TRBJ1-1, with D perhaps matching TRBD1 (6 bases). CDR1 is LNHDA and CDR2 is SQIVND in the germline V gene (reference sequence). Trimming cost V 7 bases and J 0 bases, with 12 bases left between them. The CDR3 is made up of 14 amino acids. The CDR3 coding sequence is TGTGCCAGTACCACGCAGGGGATGAACACTGAAGCTTTCTTT. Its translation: CASTTQGMNTEAFF.

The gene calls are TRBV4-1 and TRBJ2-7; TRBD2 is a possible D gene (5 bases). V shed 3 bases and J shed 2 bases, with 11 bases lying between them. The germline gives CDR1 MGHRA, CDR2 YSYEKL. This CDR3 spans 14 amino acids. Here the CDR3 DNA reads TGCGCCAGCAGCCACGGACTCGCAGCCTACGAGCAGTACTTC. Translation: CASSHGLAAYEQYF.

As DNA, the CDR3 is TGTGCCAGCAGTTTATATGCAGGAGGACAGCCCCAGCATTTT. This codes for CASSLYAGGQPQHF. The chain links TRBV28 to TRBJ1-5; D not resolved. CDR3 length: 14 amino acids. Deletions cut 1 base from V and 7 bases from J, with 11 bases between. Germline CDR1 MDHEN, CDR2 SYDVKM.

In DNA, the CDR3 is TGTGCCAGCAGCGCCGGACAGTACAATGAGCAGTTCTTC. Translation: CASSAGQYNEQFF. The chain carries TRBV5-4 and TRBJ2-1; tentatively, D is TRBD1 (6 bases). Looked up from germline, CDR1 is SGHNT and CDR2 is YYREEE (reference sequence). The CDR3 length is 13 residues. V was trimmed by 4 bases and J by 4 bases, leaving 9 bases between them.

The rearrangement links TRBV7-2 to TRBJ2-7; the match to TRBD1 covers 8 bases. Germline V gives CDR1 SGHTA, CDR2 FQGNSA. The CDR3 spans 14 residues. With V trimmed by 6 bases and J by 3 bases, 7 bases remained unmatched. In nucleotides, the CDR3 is TGTGCCAGCAGTAGGGAACAGGGGGACTACGAGCAGTACTTC. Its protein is CASSREQGDYEQYF.

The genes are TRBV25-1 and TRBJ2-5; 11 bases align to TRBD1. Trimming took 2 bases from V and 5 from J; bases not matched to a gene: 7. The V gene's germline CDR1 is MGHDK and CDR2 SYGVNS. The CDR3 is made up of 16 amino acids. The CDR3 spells CASSEGRGTGGETQYF. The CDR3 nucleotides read TGTGCCAGCAGTGAAGGTCGAGGGACAGGGGGGGAGACCCAGTACTTC.

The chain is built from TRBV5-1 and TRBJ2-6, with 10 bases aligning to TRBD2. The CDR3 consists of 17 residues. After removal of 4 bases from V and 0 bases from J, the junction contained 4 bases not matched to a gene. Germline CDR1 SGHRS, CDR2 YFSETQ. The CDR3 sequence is CASSLSGGGSGANVLTF. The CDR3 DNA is TGCGCCAGCAGCCTGAGCGGGGGGGGCTCTGGGGCCAACGTCCTGACTTTC.

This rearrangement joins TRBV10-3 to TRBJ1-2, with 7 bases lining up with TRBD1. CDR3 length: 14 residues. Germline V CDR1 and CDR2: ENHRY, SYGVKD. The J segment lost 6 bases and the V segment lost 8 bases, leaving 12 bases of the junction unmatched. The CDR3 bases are TGTGCCATCGGAGGCGACAGGGATGGGAATGGCTACACCTTC. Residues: CAIGGDRDGNGYTF.